The source of this T cell receptor beta chain is a study of beta chain features in type 1 diabetes (dated by TCRdb to between 2018 and 2020). Background for the entire study: No differences in mean age, gender distribution, total cell number or subset yield were found between patients and healthy donors. Regulatory and stem cell-like memory subsets were isolated from only 8 patients and about 8 healthy donors, whereas naive and central memory subsets came from all 28 donors. In the study, recently diagnosed type 1 diabetes patients and matched healthy donors were compared on the TCRB repertoires of their sorted circulating CD4+ T cell subsets. A total of about 100,000,000 sorted cells were examined across all samples, and RNA yield correlated strongly with the number of cells per subset. Overall study results and their limits: Because cDNA was sequenced instead of genomic DNA, highly expressing activated cells could be over-represented, though the groups showed no difference in activation or CD3 levels. Naive, central memory and regulatory TCRB repertoires appeared to be more similar among patients than among healthy donors. Type 1 diabetes patients showed a moderate but significant shortening of TCRB CDR3 length in all four CD4+ subsets. Shorter templates might have been favored by PCR, but patient and control samples were amplified and corrected together, so both groups would have been affected equally by any skew. Only small numbers of individuals were included in the HLA sub-analyses, which left unresolved whether HLA type had any influence on TCRB rearrangement. At VDJ recombination sites, patients with type 1 diabetes made fewer insertions and deleted more nucleotides, a pattern implying thymic rearrangement abnormalities.

The High Capacity cDNA Reverse Transcription Kit was used to reverse transcribe all of the isolated RNA, meaning that expressed TCRB transcripts were what got sequenced. Deep immunoSEQ sequencing was applied to naive, central memory and regulatory T cell samples, giving an average of roughly 3.3 million total reads per sample. After sorted cells were lysed in RLT buffer, RNA was extracted with DNase-treated RNeasy Micro or Mini kits, with the choice depending on cell number. To prevent cross-contamination, each cell subset was processed individually, whereas patient and healthy donor samples were processed jointly. Using the immunoSEQ multiplex PCR, TCRB sequences were amplified from cDNA into 87-bp fragments spanning the CDR3 region. Sequencing of the amplicons was performed on the Illumina HiSeq platform. The authors' pipeline ran thus. Synthetic template baselines were used to correct PCR bias computationally, reads within Hamming distance 2 were collapsed together, and singletons that could not be merged were discarded. Reads were aligned against IMGT so that V, D and J genes, CDR3 length and insertions or deletions at six rearrangement sites could be assigned. Within each subset, clonotype counts were normalized to sorted cell number, and only after that were true diversity and Gini coefficients computed with the tcR R package. The overlap coefficient, calculated on TCRB nucleotide sequences, was used to quantify repertoire sharing. Out-of-frame TCRB sequences from naive cells were analyzed to stand in for the pre-selection repertoire. TCRdb re-hosts the immuneACCESS table, in-frame sequences only. Its copies lack some clones; in the studies checked, an unresolved V gene accounts for under half of them, and the cause for the rest is not known. Clonal size and the V and J genes are those of that table, whereas D and trimming came from the DNA. This sample lists around 500,000 clones; about an eighth were detected once. The ten largest clones add up to approximately 0.05% of the sample.

The CDR3 starts with the cysteine, ends with the phenylalanine, and has 17 residues. Only the CDR3 portion is preserved as DNA: 51 bases, with reading frame beginning at the first base. V is trimmed back by 5 bases and J by 3 bases, and the junction contains 11 bases that no gene match accounts for. The germline V gene (reference sequence) gives CDR1 as PRHDT and CDR2 as FYEKMQ. From each donor, a single peripheral blood sample of about 116 mL on average was drawn into heparinised tubes. Naive, central memory, regulatory and stem cell-like memory CD4+ T cells were sorted on a BD FACSAria II using a panel including CD45RO, CCR7, CD25, CD127, CD95 and CD27. Every sorted population had a purity above 98%. PBMCs were separated immediately by Lymphoprep density gradient centrifugation and were stained directly, without being cultured. Samples were stained and sorted in pairs, with one healthy donor and one patient per experiment, so that batch effects were minimized.

This clone was detected only a few times. Its antigen specificity is not known. The record has no base qualities; no much larger clone is one base away. The V gene is TRBV13 and the J gene is TRBJ2-1; 9 junctional bases match TRBD2. The receptor comes from a woman under 30 in good health. Sequencing was done on a sample of naive CD4+ T cells from blood. The cell subset or site label, as the study defines it: true naive CD4+ T cells. In nucleotide form, the sequence is TGTGCCAGCAGCACAGGTAGCGGGAGCCTCCTCTACAATGAGCAGTTCTTC. This translates into CASSTGSGSLLYNEQFF.